This is a list of T cell receptor beta chains from one sample in a study of prognosis after radiotherapy for stage I lung cancer. TCRdb re-called the multiplex PCR reads through MiXCR, storing one row per CDR3 protein. This sample carries about 14,000 distinct CDR3 sequences, approximately 30% of them seen once, and the ten largest clones take 25% to 35%. The material sequenced was PBMCs, taken before or after stereotactic body radiation therapy (not recorded which). The source of these receptors is a donor of 50 years or more with non-small cell lung cancer. CDR3s include the opening cysteine and the closing phenylalanine or tryptophan. D genes are given only for firm matches. Expanded clones are given a class, and other clones once, few, many or no size at all.

v_gene	j_gene	abundance	d_gene	CDR3aa	CDR3nt
TRBV28	TRBJ2-7	medium-sized	NA	CASSQTRDYEQYF	TGTGCCAGCAGCCAAACGCGGGATTACGAGCAGTACTTC
TRBV6-1	TRBJ2-7	medium-sized	NA	CASSTGNMDEQYF	TGTGCCAGCAGTACCGGGAATATGGACGAGCAGTACTTC
TRBV18	TRBJ1-1	many	TRBD1	CASSPIPADREGETEAFF	TGTGCCAGCTCACCTATTCCTGCGGACAGGGAAGGAGAAACTGAAGCTTTCTTT
TRBV5-1	TRBJ1-1	many	NA	CASSPGTNTEAFF	TGCGCCAGCAGCCCGGGAACGAACACTGAAGCTTTCTTT
TRBV11-3	TRBJ2-5	NA	NA	CASSQGPPLQDTQYF	TGTGCCAGCAGCCAGGGACCCCCACTACAAGATACCCAGTACTTC
TRBV5-6	TRBJ2-7	many	TRBD2	CASSFTAGGPHEQYF	TGTGCCAGCAGCTTTACAGCGGGAGGGCCCCACGAGCAGTACTTC
TRBV19	TRBJ2-3	NA	NA	CASSRQTSTDTQYF	TGTGCCAGTAGTAGACAGACTAGCACAGATACGCAGTATTTT
TRBV5-1	TRBJ2-7	NA	NA	CASSATQRGYKQYF	TGCGCCAGCAGCGCCACACAGAGGGGGTACAAGCAGTACTTC
TRBV28	TRBJ2-7	NA	NA	CASRLKTDSTGYYEQYF	TGTGCCAGCAGGTTGAAGACAGACTCCACGGGGTACTACGAGCAGTACTTC
TRBV11-2	TRBJ2-5	medium-sized	TRBD2	CASSLGLAGVAETQYF	TGTGCCAGCAGCTTGGGACTAGCGGGAGTGGCAGAGACCCAGTACTTC
TRBV5-4	TRBJ2-5	NA	NA	CASSLEQETQYF	TGTGCCAGCAGCTTGGAACAAGAGACCCAGTACTTC
TRBV5-1	TRBJ2-2	many	NA	CASSSTSNTGELFF	TGCGCCAGCAGCTCCACATCGAACACCGGGGAGCTGTTTTTT
TRBV29-1	TRBJ1-5	many	NA	CSVWSGHSNQPQHF	TGCAGCGTTTGGTCAGGGCATAGCAATCAGCCCCAGCATTTT
TRBV19	TRBJ2-7	many	NA	CASSIGAGQAREQYF	TGTGCCAGTAGTATAGGAGCCGGCCAAGCGAGAGAGCAGTACTTC
TRBV6-1	TRBJ1-6	NA	NA	CASRPGYKRNSPLHF	TGTGCCAGCAGGCCCGGGTATAAGAGGAATTCACCCCTCCACTTT
TRBV27	TRBJ2-2	NA	NA	CASSGRGGGAGEPFF	TGTGCCAGCAGTGGTCGTGGTGGTGGTGCCGGGGAGCCGTTTTTT
TRBV15	TRBJ1-4	many	NA	CATSRDPWDNEKLFF	TGTGCCACCAGCAGAGATCCGTGGGATAACGAAAAACTGTTTTTT
TRBV2	TRBJ2-7	many	NA	CASRGQTGSYEQYF	TGTGCCAGCCGAGGTCAGACAGGATCCTACGAGCAGTACTTC
TRBV20-1	TRBJ2-7	many	NA	CSAARLDGGDEQYF	TGCAGTGCTGCCCGGCTGGATGGTGGCGACGAGCAGTACTTC
TRBV6-1	TRBJ2-7	NA	NA	CAISSHGEGDDQYF	TGTGCCATCAGCAGCCATGGGGAAGGGGACGATCAGTACTTC
TRBV7-8	TRBJ2-5	many	NA	CASSFGWETQYF	TGTGCCAGCAGCTTTGGATGGGAGACCCAGTACTTC
TRBV13	TRBJ2-6	many	TRBD1	CASSTRTGGLSGANVLTF	TGTGCCAGCAGTACCCGGACAGGGGGATTGTCTGGGGCCAACGTCCTGACTTTC
TRBV20-1	TRBJ2-1	NA	TRBD2	CSARDSSGRNEQFF	TGCAGTGCTAGAGACTCTAGCGGGAGAAATGAGCAGTTCTTC
TRBV12-3/TRBV12-4	TRBJ1-2	many	NA	CASSLDIGRGYGYTF	TGTGCCAGCAGTTTAGACATTGGCAGGGGCTATGGCTACACCTTC
TRBV10-3	TRBJ2-5	NA	NA	CAISDDRRQGETQYF	TGTGCCATCAGTGACGATCGGCGGCAGGGCGAGACCCAGTACTTC
TRBV6-1	TRBJ2-7	medium-sized	TRBD1	CASRHRDRGIGEQYF	TGTGCCAGCAGACACCGGGACAGGGGAATAGGTGAGCAGTACTTC
TRBV20-1	TRBJ2-7	NA	TRBD2	CSARGQGRLAEWSPYEQYF	TGCAGTGCTAGGGGACAAGGTCGACTAGCGGAGTGGAGTCCCTACGAGCAGTACTTC
TRBV20-1	TRBJ2-2	many	TRBD2	CSARVGTSGGTGELFF	TGCAGTGCTAGAGTAGGCACTAGCGGAGGGACCGGGGAGCTGTTTTTT
TRBV7-2	TRBJ1-2	many	NA	CASSSLRSYTF	TGTGCCAGCAGCTCCCTTCGAAGCTACACCTTC
TRBV28	TRBJ1-1	medium-sized	NA	CASSLVQVNTEAFF	TGTGCCAGCAGTTTAGTACAGGTTAACACTGAAGCTTTCTTT
TRBV7-8	TRBJ1-2	NA	NA	CASSLGGTQAVFYVYTF	TGTGCCAGCAGCTTAGGGGGGACACAGGCCGTATTCTATGTCTACACCTTC
TRBV27	TRBJ1-2	NA	TRBD1	CASSPLRTGCEDGYTF	TGTGCCAGCAGCCCACTTCGGACAGGGTGTGAAGATGGCTACACCTTC